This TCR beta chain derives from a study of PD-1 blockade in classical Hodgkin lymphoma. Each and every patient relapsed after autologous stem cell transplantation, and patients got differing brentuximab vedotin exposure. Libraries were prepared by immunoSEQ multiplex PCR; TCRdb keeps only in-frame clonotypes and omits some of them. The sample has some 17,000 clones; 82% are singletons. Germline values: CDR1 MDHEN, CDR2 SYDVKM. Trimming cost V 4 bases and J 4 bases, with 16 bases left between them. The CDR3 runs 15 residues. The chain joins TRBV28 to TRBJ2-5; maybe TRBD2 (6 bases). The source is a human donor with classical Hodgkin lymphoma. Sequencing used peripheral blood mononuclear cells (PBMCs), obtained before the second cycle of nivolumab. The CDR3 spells CASSSTGGMGETQYF. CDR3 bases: TGTGCCAGCAGTTCCACAGGAGGGATGGGAGAGACCCAGTACTTC.